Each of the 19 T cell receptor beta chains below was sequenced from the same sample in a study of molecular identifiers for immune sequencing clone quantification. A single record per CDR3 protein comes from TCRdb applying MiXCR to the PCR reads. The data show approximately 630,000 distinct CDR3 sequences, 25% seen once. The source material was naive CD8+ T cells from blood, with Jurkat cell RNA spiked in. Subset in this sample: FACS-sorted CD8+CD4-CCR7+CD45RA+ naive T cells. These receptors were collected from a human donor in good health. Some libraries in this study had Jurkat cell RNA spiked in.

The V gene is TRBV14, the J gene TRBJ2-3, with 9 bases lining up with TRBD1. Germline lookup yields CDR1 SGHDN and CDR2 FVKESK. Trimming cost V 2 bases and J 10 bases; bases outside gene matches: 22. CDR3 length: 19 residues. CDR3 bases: TGTGCCAGCAGCCAACTGCCGGGACAGGGTATCCCCAGCACAGCTCCGCAGTATTTT. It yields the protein CASSQLPGQGIPSTAPQYF.

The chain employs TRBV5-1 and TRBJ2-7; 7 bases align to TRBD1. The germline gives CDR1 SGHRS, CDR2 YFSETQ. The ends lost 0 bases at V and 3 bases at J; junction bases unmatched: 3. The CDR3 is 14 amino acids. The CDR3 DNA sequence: TGCGCCAGCAGCTTGGTGGGGACAGTCTACGAGCAGTACTTC. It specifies CASSLVGTVYEQYF.

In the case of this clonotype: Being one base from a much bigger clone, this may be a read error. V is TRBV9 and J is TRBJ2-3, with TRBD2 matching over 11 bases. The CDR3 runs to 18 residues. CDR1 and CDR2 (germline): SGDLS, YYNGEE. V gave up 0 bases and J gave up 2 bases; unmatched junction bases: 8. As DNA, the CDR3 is TGTGCCAGCAGCGTAGCTATGGGACTAGCGGTGGTCACAGATACGCAGTATTTT. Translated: CASSVAMGLAVVTDTQYF.

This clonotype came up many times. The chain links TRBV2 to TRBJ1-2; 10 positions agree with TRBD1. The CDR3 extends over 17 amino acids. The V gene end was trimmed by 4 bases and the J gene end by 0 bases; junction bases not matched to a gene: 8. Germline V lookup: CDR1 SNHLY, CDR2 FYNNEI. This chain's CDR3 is CASSGDRGQPANYGYTF. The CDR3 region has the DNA TGTGCCAGCAGTGGGGACAGGGGACAACCTGCTAACTATGGCTACACCTTC.

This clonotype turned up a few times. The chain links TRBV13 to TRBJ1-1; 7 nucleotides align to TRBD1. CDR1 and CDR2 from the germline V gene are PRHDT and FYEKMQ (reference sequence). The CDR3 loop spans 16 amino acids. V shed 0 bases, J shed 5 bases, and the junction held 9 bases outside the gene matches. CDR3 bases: TGTGCCAGCAGCTTAGGGACAGGGATCGGAGGTACTGAAGCTTTCTTT. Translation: CASSLGTGIGGTEAFF.

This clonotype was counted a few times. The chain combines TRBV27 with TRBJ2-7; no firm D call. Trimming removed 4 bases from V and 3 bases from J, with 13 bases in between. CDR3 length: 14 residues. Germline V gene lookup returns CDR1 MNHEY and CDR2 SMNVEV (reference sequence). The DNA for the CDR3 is TGTGCCAGCAGTTCCTTAAGGCAGGTCTACGAGCAGTACTTC. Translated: CASSSLRQVYEQYF.

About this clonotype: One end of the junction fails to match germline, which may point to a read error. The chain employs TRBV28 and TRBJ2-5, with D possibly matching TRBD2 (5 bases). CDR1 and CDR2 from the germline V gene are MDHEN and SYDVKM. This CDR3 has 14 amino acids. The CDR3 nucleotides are TGTGCCAGCACTTTAGCGTCGGGCTGGAAGACCCAGTACTTC. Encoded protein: CASTLASGWKTQYF.

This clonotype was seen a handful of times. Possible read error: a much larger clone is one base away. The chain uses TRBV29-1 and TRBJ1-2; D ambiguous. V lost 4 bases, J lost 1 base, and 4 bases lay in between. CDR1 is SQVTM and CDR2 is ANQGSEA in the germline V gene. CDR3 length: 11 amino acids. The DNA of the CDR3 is TGCAGCGTTGGGGATAACTATGGCTACACCTTC. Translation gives CSVGDNYGYTF.

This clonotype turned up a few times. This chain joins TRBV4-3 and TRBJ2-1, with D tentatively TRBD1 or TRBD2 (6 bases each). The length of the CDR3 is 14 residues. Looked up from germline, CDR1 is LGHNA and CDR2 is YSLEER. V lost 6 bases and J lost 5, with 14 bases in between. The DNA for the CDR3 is TGCGCCAGCAGTTTCGGGGGCGCGAACAATGAGCAGTTCTTC. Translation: CASSFGGANNEQFF.

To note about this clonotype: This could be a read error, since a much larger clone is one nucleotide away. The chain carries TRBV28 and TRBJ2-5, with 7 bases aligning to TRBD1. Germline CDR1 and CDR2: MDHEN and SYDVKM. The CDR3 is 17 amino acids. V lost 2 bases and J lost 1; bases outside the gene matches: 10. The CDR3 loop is CASSLVGWDSSQETQYF. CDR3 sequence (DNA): TGTGCCAGCAGTTTAGTGGGTTGGGACAGCTCCCAAGAGACCCAGTACTTC.

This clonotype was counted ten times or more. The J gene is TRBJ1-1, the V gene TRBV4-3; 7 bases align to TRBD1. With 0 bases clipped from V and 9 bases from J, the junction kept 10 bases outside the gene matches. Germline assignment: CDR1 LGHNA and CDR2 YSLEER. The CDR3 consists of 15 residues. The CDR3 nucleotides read TGCGCCAGCAGCCAAGAGAGGATAGGGACAGCCAAAGCTTTCTTT. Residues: CASSQERIGTAKAFF.

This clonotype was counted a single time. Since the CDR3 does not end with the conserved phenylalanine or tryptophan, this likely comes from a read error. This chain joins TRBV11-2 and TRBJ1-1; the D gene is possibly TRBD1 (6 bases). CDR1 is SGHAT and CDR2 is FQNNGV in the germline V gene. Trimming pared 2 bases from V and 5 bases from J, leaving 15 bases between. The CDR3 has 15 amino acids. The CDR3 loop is CASSLSQGWVTEAFL. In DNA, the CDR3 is TGTGCCAGCAGCTTATCGCAGGGGTGGGTAACTGAAGCTTTCCTT.

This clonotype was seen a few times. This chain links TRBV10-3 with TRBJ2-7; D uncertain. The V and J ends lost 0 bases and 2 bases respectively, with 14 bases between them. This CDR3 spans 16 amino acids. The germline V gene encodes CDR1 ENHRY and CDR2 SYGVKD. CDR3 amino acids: CAISESFGDETYEQYF. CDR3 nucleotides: TGTGCCATCAGTGAGTCGTTTGGAGACGAAACCTACGAGCAGTACTTC.

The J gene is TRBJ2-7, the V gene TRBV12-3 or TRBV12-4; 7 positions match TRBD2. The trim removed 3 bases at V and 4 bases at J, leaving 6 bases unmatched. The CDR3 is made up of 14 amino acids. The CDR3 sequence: CASSFELAAYEQYF. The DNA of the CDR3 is TGTGCCAGCAGTTTTGAGCTAGCGGCATACGAGCAGTACTTC.

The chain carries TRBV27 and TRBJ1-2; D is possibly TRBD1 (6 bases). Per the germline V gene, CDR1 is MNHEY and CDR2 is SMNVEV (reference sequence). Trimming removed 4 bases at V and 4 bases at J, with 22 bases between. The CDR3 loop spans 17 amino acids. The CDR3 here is CASSSIGAGGLGYGYTF. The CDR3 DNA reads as TGTGCCAGCAGTTCAATCGGGGCTGGGGGGCTCGGCTATGGCTACACCTTC.

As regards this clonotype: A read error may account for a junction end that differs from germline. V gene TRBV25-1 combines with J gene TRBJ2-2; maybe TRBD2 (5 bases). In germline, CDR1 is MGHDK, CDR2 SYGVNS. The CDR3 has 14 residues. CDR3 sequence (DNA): TGTGCCAGCAGTTCCCCTGGCAACGCCGGGGAGCTGTTCTTT. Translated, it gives CASSSPGNAGELFF.

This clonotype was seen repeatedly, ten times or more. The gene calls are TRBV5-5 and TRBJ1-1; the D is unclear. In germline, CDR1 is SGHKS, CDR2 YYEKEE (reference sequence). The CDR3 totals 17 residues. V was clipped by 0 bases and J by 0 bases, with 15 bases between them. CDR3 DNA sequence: TGTGCCAGCAGCTTGGAAGGGAGGTACAGCATGAACACTGAAGCTTTCTTT. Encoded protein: CASSLEGRYSMNTEAFF.

CDR3 in amino acids: CATSWSRDQPQHF. The CDR3 nucleotides are TGTGCCACCTCGTGGAGCCGAGATCAGCCCCAGCATTTT. The rearrangement uses TRBV27 and TRBJ1-5; D is unresolved. This CDR3 has 13 amino acids. V lost 10 bases to trimming and J lost 5 bases, with 15 bases between them. Germline V lookup: CDR1 MNHEY, CDR2 SMNVEV (reference sequence).

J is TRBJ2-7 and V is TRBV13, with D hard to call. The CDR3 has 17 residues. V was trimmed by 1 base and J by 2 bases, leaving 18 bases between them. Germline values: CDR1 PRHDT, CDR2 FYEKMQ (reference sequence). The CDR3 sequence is CASSLVIPGRRTYEQYF. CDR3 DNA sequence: TGTGCCAGCAGCTTAGTGATCCCCGGACGGAGAACCTACGAGCAGTACTTC.